One sample yielded the 20 T cell receptor beta chains listed below, sequenced in a study of blood T cell repertoires in COVID-19. Data came from immunoSEQ multiplex PCR; TCRdb stores just in-frame clones and leaves some out. The sample has 100,000 to 150,000 clones; over 75% are singletons. The sample consisted of peripheral blood. These receptors originate from a man in his thirties or forties with COVID-19, enrolled during active disease.

The gene calls are TRBV14 and TRBJ1-6; 7 bases agree with TRBD1. The CDR3 length is 16 residues. CDR1 and CDR2 from the germline V gene are SGHDN and FVKESK. V was clipped by 4 bases and J by 5 bases; unmatched bases: 8. CDR3 nucleotide sequence: TGTGCCAGCAGCCTATTGACAGGGAACAATAATTCACCCCTCCACTTT. Its protein product is CASSLLTGNNNSPLHF.

The J gene is TRBJ2-1, the V gene TRBV11-3; tentative D call: TRBD2 (6 bases). CDR3 length equals 15 residues. Between the trimmed V and J ends, which lost 4 bases and 7 bases, there was a span of 17 bases. Germline V lookup: CDR1 SGHNT, CDR2 YENEEA. The CDR3 nucleotides are TGTGCCAGCAGCTCGTTCCCTAGACTAGTAAATGAGCAGTTCTTC. Amino acid sequence: CASSSFPRLVNEQFF.

This clone was observed a handful of times. V is TRBV19 and J is TRBJ2-5, with TRBD2 identical over 11 bases. Looked up from germline, CDR1 is LNHDA and CDR2 is SQIVND (reference sequence). The CDR3 loop spans 17 amino acids. The V and J ends lost 5 bases and 3 bases, in that order; junction bases with no gene match: 11. CDR3 in amino acids: CASSDGTSGTLEETQYF. CDR3 DNA sequence: TGTGCCAGTAGTGACGGGACTAGCGGAACATTGGAAGAGACCCAGTACTTC.

CDR3 in amino acids: CATSVGRGQETQYF. Written as DNA, the CDR3 is TGTGCCACCTCAGTGGGAAGGGGCCAAGAGACCCAGTACTTC. This sequence joins TRBV24-1 and TRBJ2-5; the D gene is possibly TRBD1 (5 bases). The length of the CDR3 is 14 residues. Germline values: CDR1 KGHDR, CDR2 SFDVKD. Trimming took off 9 bases at V and 1 base at J, with 14 bases between the two ends.

V and J are TRBV6-2 or TRBV6-3 and TRBJ1-5; D remains unclear. The germline V gene encodes CDR1 MNHEY and CDR2 SVGEGT. Trimming shortened V by 2 bases and J by 5 bases, and 10 bases separated the two germline ends. CDR3 length: 14 residues. The chain's CDR3 is CASSYAVGYQPQHF. The CDR3 coding sequence is TGTGCCAGCAGTTACGCGGTTGGTTATCAGCCCCAGCATTTT.

This clone occurred once. The chain carries TRBV4-2 and TRBJ1-6, with 7 bases fitting TRBD1. With 6 bases clipped from V and 6 bases from J, the junction kept 5 bases outside the gene matches. Germline CDR1 reads LGHNA; CDR2 reads YNFKEQ. There are 14 residues in the CDR3. Here the CDR3 reads CASRGDRANSPLHF. CDR3 coding DNA: TGTGCCAGCAGGGGGGACAGAGCTAATTCACCCCTCCACTTT.

J is TRBJ2-2 and V is TRBV9; TRBD2 matches 11 bases. In germline, CDR1 is SGDLS, CDR2 YYNGEE. This CDR3 is 17 amino acids long. V shed 5 bases, J shed 3 bases, and the junction held 9 bases outside the gene matches. CDR3 sequence: CASRPGTSGFYTGELFF. As DNA, the CDR3 is TGTGCCAGCAGACCCGGGACTAGCGGATTTTACACCGGGGAGCTGTTTTTT.

The chain joins TRBV28 to TRBJ2-2; 11 bases are a match to TRBD2. The CDR3 runs 17 residues. Unmatched junction bases numbered 11, after V lost 5 bases and J lost 6 bases. Germline assignment: CDR1 MDHEN and CDR2 SYDVKM. The CDR3 spells CASSPRLVAGGPGELFF. The CDR3 bases are TGTGCCAGCAGTCCCCGATTGGTAGCGGGAGGGCCCGGGGAGCTGTTTTTT.

This rearrangement joins TRBV19 to TRBJ2-2; 9 nucleotides agree with TRBD2. Germline V gene lookup returns CDR1 LNHDA and CDR2 SQIVND (reference sequence). V lost 11 bases to trimming and J lost 2 bases; unmatched junction nucleotides: 12. The CDR3 has 16 residues. Here the CDR3 reads CAVTSGSRVNTGELFF. CDR3 nucleotides: TGTGCCGTTACTAGCGGGTCACGGGTTAACACCGGGGAGCTGTTTTTT.

J is TRBJ1-6 and V is TRBV7-2; 7 nucleotides align to TRBD1. Germline V lookup: CDR1 SGHTA, CDR2 FQGNSA. The CDR3 has 14 amino acids. V was pared by 6 bases and J by 7 bases, with 6 bases of the junction left unmatched. The CDR3: CASSRQGGNSPLHF. The CDR3 nucleotides are TGTGCCAGCAGTCGACAGGGAGGCAATTCACCCCTCCACTTT.

The chain uses TRBV30 and TRBJ2-3; D is possibly TRBD1 (5 bases). Trimming cost V 1 base and J 1 base, with 18 bases left between them. This CDR3 has 17 amino acids. CDR1 and CDR2 from the germline V gene are GTSNPN and SVGIG (reference sequence). The CDR3 reads CAWSASHYRFRTDTQYF. The CDR3 nucleotides read TGTGCCTGGAGTGCCTCGCATTACAGGTTTCGCACAGATACGCAGTATTTT.

The V gene is TRBV6-6, the J gene TRBJ2-7, with TRBD1 as a possible D gene (6 bases). Trimming stripped 5 bases from V and 4 bases from J, with 9 bases between. The CDR3 length is 12 residues. In germline, CDR1 is MNHNY, CDR2 SVGAGI (reference sequence). CDR3 amino acids: CASSHTGYEQYF. CDR3 sequence (DNA): TGTGCCAGCAGTCACACAGGGTACGAGCAGTACTTC.

J is TRBJ2-5 and V is TRBV7-9; 8 positions match TRBD2. The ends lost 3 bases at V and 1 base at J; junction bases unmatched: 7. The CDR3 extends over 16 amino acids. Looked up from germline, CDR1 is SEHNR and CDR2 is FQNEAQ (reference sequence). CDR3 DNA: TGTGCCAGCAGCTTCCTGGGACTAGTTACCCAAGAGACCCAGTACTTC. Amino acid sequence: CASSFLGLVTQETQYF.

V is TRBV28 and J is TRBJ1-1; D call uncertain. The V end lost 2 bases, the J end lost 1 base, and 11 bases lay between the germline ends. Germline CDR1 reads MDHEN; CDR2 reads SYDVKM. The CDR3 totals 15 residues. The CDR3 loop reads CASSLTGQANTEAFF. The CDR3 DNA reads TGTGCCAGCAGTTTAACTGGGCAGGCGAACACTGAAGCTTTCTTT. Using reference TRBV28 and TRBJ1-1 for the parts outside the CDR3, the full variable domain is DVKVTQSSRYLVKRTGEKVFLECVQDMDHENMFWYRQDPGLGLRLIYFSYDVKMKEKGDIPEGYSVSREKKERFSLILESASTNQTSMYLCASSLTGQANTEAFFGQGTRLTVV.

The genes are TRBV6-5 and TRBJ2-1; a possible D gene is TRBD2 (6 bases). Germline-derived CDR1 and CDR2 are MNHEY and SVGAGI. CDR3 size: 11 residues. V gave up 5 bases and J gave up 8 bases, with 7 bases separating them. The CDR3 sequence: CASSPGDEQFF. The CDR3 DNA reads as TGTGCCAGCAGTCCGGGAGATGAGCAGTTCTTC.

The V gene is TRBV7-9, the J gene TRBJ1-1; 9 bases align to TRBD1. The CDR3 has 12 amino acids. Germline CDR1 SEHNR, CDR2 FQNEAQ (reference sequence). Losses at the gene ends were 5 bases for V and 7 bases for J; bases not matched to a gene: 2. CDR3 protein: CASSPDRGEAFF. CDR3 bases: TGTGCCAGCAGCCCGGACAGGGGTGAAGCTTTCTTT.

The chain recombines TRBV12-3 or TRBV12-4 with TRBJ2-5; TRBD2 agrees at 7 bases. Germline trimming cut 5 bases from V and 7 bases from J; bases unmatched to any gene: 7. The length of the CDR3 is 13 residues. CDR3 region: CASSLSGTPTQYF. In nucleotides, the CDR3 is TGTGCCAGCAGTCTAAGCGGGACTCCGACCCAGTACTTC.

This chain joins TRBV6-2 or TRBV6-3 and TRBJ1-2, with 9 nucleotides matching TRBD1. This CDR3 region has 16 residues. Germline V gene lookup returns CDR1 MNHEY and CDR2 SVGEGT. The junction had 9 bases not matched to a gene; V was cut back by 5 bases and J by 2 bases. The DNA of the CDR3 is TGTGCCAGCAGTACTTTTCCCGGGACAGGGAACTATGGCTACACCTTC. Translating it yields CASSTFPGTGNYGYTF.

The chain is built from TRBV11-2 and TRBJ2-5; D is undetermined. Germline V gene data show CDR1 as SGHAT and CDR2 as FQNNGV. Trimming removed 2 bases at V and 5 bases at J, with 9 bases between. This CDR3 has 13 residues. The chain's CDR3 is CASSLNSLETQYF. CDR3 in DNA: TGTGCCAGCAGCTTAAACAGCCTCGAGACCCAGTACTTC.

The chain recombines TRBV19 with TRBJ2-6; 8 bases map to TRBD2. The CDR3 has 16 residues. Germline CDR1 LNHDA, CDR2 SQIVND (reference sequence). V was clipped by 6 bases and J by 4 bases; unmatched bases: 8. DNA for the CDR3: TGTGCCAGTAGGCCAGCGGGAGTATCAGGGGCCAACGTCCTGACTTTC. It is translated as CASRPAGVSGANVLTF.